This T cell receptor beta chain was identified in a study of tumor and adjacent non-tumor tissue in lung cancer. The overall study: Each sample yielded 4 million to 5 million productive TCRbeta reads on average.

Study outcomes and limitations: Tumor repertoires had a smaller top 100 clone share than normal lung. Tumor TCR diversity, when higher, was linked to shorter survival.

This sample's RNA came from whole unsorted tissue. Newly diagnosed lung cancer patients had thoracic surgery in China, August–late 2014, without prior chemotherapy. The library came from three nested PCR rounds adapted from ARM-PCR protocols. Each CDR3 protein is one row after TCRdb ran MiXCR on the multiplex PCR reads. The sample records 70,000 or so distinct CDR3 sequences, around 60% being singletons. Points on this clonotype: Its antigen is still unknown. It may be a read error: a sequence one base away is much more abundant. The conserved closing phenylalanine or tryptophan is absent in this CDR3, likely reflecting a read error.

The sample comprised lung tumor tissue. This clonotype was sampled from a man between 45 and 60 years old with non-small cell lung cancer.

For the CDR3, the DNA is TGTGCCAGCAGTTGGACAGGGGGCGTTTACGAGCAGTACATC. Translated: CASSWTGGVYEQYI. The V call is TRBV6-2 or TRBV6-3, the J call TRBJ2-7; 11 positions match TRBD1. The CDR3 runs 14 residues. V dropped 4 bases and J dropped 4; count of bases not matched to a gene: 3. Germline CDR1 is MNHEY and CDR2 is SVGEGT.